Below are 29 T cell receptor beta chains sequenced from a single sample in a study of T cells in localized non-small cell lung cancer. Clones were sequenced by immunoSEQ multiplex PCR, and TCRdb holds only the in-frame ones, with some missing. The table has about 82,000 clones, roughly 80% seen once. The sample in question was PBMCs, obtained before any cancer treatment. These receptors all come from a man aged 35 to 69 with stage II squamous cell lung carcinoma.

The chain joins TRBV18 to TRBJ1-4, with D tentatively TRBD1 (6 bases). Germline-derived CDR1 and CDR2 are KGHSH and LQKENI. V lost 4 bases to trimming and J lost 0 bases, with 12 bases between them. CDR3 size: 16 residues. The CDR3 nucleotides read TGTGCCAGCTCACTAGGACAGATAGCAACTAATGAAAAACTGTTTTTT. Translation: CASSLGQIATNEKLFF.

CDR3 DNA sequence: TGCGCCAGCAGCCCAAATCTCGCCCTACGGGGGGCCGGTCTCAATGAGCAGTTCTTC. Translating it yields CASSPNLALRGAGLNEQFF. The chain recombines TRBV4-1 with TRBJ2-1; maybe TRBD2 (7 bases). The CDR3 is 19 amino acids. V dropped 4 bases and J dropped 6 bases, with 28 bases sitting between them. The V gene's germline CDR1 is MGHRA and CDR2 YSYEKL.

The chain carries TRBV10-3 and TRBJ2-3, with D uncertain. Looked up from germline, CDR1 is ENHRY and CDR2 is SYGVKD. V was pared by 0 bases and J by 6 bases, with 7 bases between. This CDR3 contains 13 residues. The CDR3 reads CAISESELDTQYF. In DNA form, the CDR3 reads TGTGCCATCAGTGAGTCAGAGCTGGATACGCAGTATTTT.

The chain employs TRBV6-5 and TRBJ2-7; D is unresolved. CDR1 and CDR2 from the germline V gene are MNHEY and SVGAGI. V was clipped by 0 bases and J by 5 bases, with 11 bases between them. There are 14 residues in the CDR3. For the CDR3, the DNA is TGTGCCAGCAGTTACTCGGCAGGAAGGGACGAGCAGTACTTC. It is translated as CASSYSAGRDEQYF.

The chain links TRBV2 to TRBJ1-2; 7 positions match TRBD1. The CDR3 length is 13 residues. The J segment lost 3 bases and the V segment lost 9 bases, leaving 7 bases of the junction unmatched. In germline, CDR1 is SNHLY, CDR2 FYNNEI. The CDR3 DNA follows: TGTGCCAGAGCTAACAGGGGTGACTATGGCTACACCTTC. Its protein product is CARANRGDYGYTF.

This clone was observed a few times. The gene calls are TRBV5-1 and TRBJ2-7, with 10 bases identical to TRBD2. Trimming removed 5 bases from V and 6 bases from J; junction bases left unmatched: 11. CDR3 size: 15 residues. Germline CDR1 SGHRS, CDR2 YFSETQ. CDR3 nucleotides: TGCGCCAGCAGTTTGAGAGCGGGAGGGCCGGGCGAGCAGTACTTC. Protein: CASSLRAGGPGEQYF.

V and J are TRBV5-6 and TRBJ2-4; D might be TRBD1 (6 bases). V was pared by 5 bases and J by 0 bases, with 12 bases between. Germline CDR1 and CDR2: SGHDT and YYEEEE. The CDR3 has 15 residues. The CDR3 sequence is CASSITGIAKNIQYF. DNA of the CDR3: TGTGCCAGCAGTATTACAGGGATAGCCAAAAACATTCAGTACTTC.

The chain has TRBV4-2 and TRBJ1-6; D unresolved. Germline loops: CDR1 LGHNA, CDR2 YNFKEQ. V shed 1 base and J shed 0 bases, with 19 bases lying between them. The CDR3 sequence is 20 residues long. The DNA for the CDR3 is TGTGCCAGCAGCCAAGTGGCAGGCGGCCTGCCAAGCTCCTATAATTCACCCCTCCACTTT. Protein: CASSQVAGGLPSSYNSPLHF.

This chain uses TRBV7-3 with TRBJ2-2; 9 nucleotides agree with TRBD1. In germline, CDR1 is SGHTA, CDR2 FQGTGA. V shed 6 bases and J 5 bases; nucleotides not matched to a gene: 16. This CDR3 has 18 residues. CDR3 nucleotide sequence: TGTGCCAGCAGTCGGGGCCTTGGAGGGACAGGGCAGACCGGGGAGCTGTTTTTT. Amino acids: CASSRGLGGTGQTGELFF.

The chain couples TRBV5-5 to TRBJ2-7, with unresolved D. Germline-derived CDR1 and CDR2 are SGHKS and YYEKEE (reference sequence). Trimming took 2 bases from V and 1 from J, leaving 7 bases between them. The length of the CDR3 is 13 residues. DNA of the CDR3: TGTGCCAGCAGCTTTGGCAGTTCCTACGAGCAGTACTTC. Its translation: CASSFGSSYEQYF.

The chain carries TRBV7-6 and TRBJ1-1; TRBD1 might be the D (6 bases). The V and J ends lost 5 bases and 0 bases respectively, with 13 bases between them. The CDR3 covers 15 residues. Germline assignment: CDR1 SGHVS and CDR2 FNYEAQ. Here the CDR3 reads CASSLGRGMNTEAFF. The DNA of the CDR3 is TGTGCCAGCAGCCTAGGGAGGGGGATGAACACTGAAGCTTTCTTT. The full variable domain, completed using reference TRBV7-6 and TRBJ1-1, is GAGVSQSPRYKVTKRGQDVALRCDPISGHVSLYWYRQALGQGPEFLTYFNYEAQQDKSGLPNDRFSAERPEGSISTLTIQRTEQRDSAMYRCASSLGRGMNTEAFFGQGTRLTVV.

V gene TRBV11-2 combines with J gene TRBJ2-7, with D possibly matching TRBD1 (6 bases). The CDR3 runs to 17 residues. Germline-derived CDR1 and CDR2 are SGHAT and FQNNGV. The V end was cut by 5 bases, the J end by 0 bases, with 20 bases between. In DNA form, the CDR3 reads TGTGCCAGCAGCCTCACAGGGCGCCCACCCTACTCCTACGAGCAGTACTTC. This encodes CASSLTGRPPYSYEQYF.

The J gene is TRBJ1-2, the V gene TRBV19; D is ambiguous. Trimming took 0 bases from V and 7 from J, leaving 15 bases between them. CDR1 and CDR2 (germline): LNHDA, SQIVND (reference sequence). The CDR3 is made up of 15 amino acids. The CDR3 DNA is TGTGCCAGTAGTATAGATGTGGCAGCACCGGTTGGCTACACCTTC. This encodes CASSIDVAAPVGYTF.

This sequence joins TRBV19 and TRBJ2-1, with D possibly TRBD2 on 6 matching bases. Per the germline V gene, CDR1 is LNHDA and CDR2 is SQIVND (reference sequence). The length of the CDR3 is 15 residues. The V gene lost 7 bases and the J gene lost 5 bases, with 18 bases spanning the gap. This chain's CDR3 is CASNVIRDSHNEQFF. Here the CDR3 DNA reads TGTGCCAGTAATGTAATTCGGGACTCTCACAATGAGCAGTTCTTC.

V is TRBV11-2 and J is TRBJ1-4; D is ambiguous. This CDR3 comprises 14 residues. Trimming shortened V by 3 bases and J by 8 bases, and 13 bases separated the two germline ends. The V gene's germline CDR1 is SGHAT and CDR2 FQNNGV. CDR3 residues: CASSLERLGEKLFF. CDR3 in DNA: TGTGCCAGCAGCTTGGAGCGCCTGGGAGAAAAACTGTTTTTT.

CDR3 nucleotides: TGTGCCAGCAGGGAGGACGGAAACATTCAGTACTTC. It translates to CASREDGNIQYF. V gene TRBV2 combines with J gene TRBJ2-4; perhaps TRBD2 as D (5 bases). The V end lost 6 bases, the J end lost 6 bases, and 9 bases lay between the germline ends. Germline V gives CDR1 SNHLY, CDR2 FYNNEI. CDR3 length: 12 residues. Based on the CDR3 plus reference TRBV2 and TRBJ2-4, the full variable domain is EPEVTQTPSHQVTQMGQEVILRCVPISNHLYFYWYRQILGQKVEFLVSFYNNEISEKSEIFDDQFSVERPDGSNFTLKIRSTKLEDSAMYFCASREDGNIQYFGAGTRLSVL.

This clone was counted only a few times. The chain is built from TRBV5-1 and TRBJ1-1; TRBD1 aligns across 10 bases. The CDR3 has 16 residues. V lost 4 bases and J lost 0; bases outside the gene matches: 6. The V gene's germline CDR1 is SGHRS and CDR2 YFSETQ. The CDR3 sequence: CASSGGQGRMNTEAFF. DNA for the CDR3: TGCGCCAGCAGCGGGGGACAGGGGAGGATGAACACTGAAGCTTTCTTT.

The chain links TRBV27 to TRBJ2-1; 15 bases are shared with TRBD2. CDR1 MNHEY and CDR2 SMNVEV come from the germline V gene (reference sequence). Trimming at V came to 10 bases and at J to 9 bases, leaving 10 bases not matched to a gene. The CDR3 spans 15 residues. The CDR3 sequence: CATFRTSGGAGEQFF. The CDR3, as DNA: TGTGCCACCTTCCGGACTAGCGGGGGGGCGGGTGAGCAGTTCTTC.

The chain is built from TRBV19 and TRBJ2-7; D is perhaps TRBD1 (6 bases). The CDR3 is 17 amino acids. Germline values: CDR1 LNHDA, CDR2 SQIVND (reference sequence). With 5 bases removed from V and 4 bases from J, the gap between germline ends came to 24 bases. CDR3 region: CASSSWTGTSQGYEQYF. Here the CDR3 DNA reads TGTGCCAGTAGTTCTTGGACCGGGACCTCCCAGGGGTACGAGCAGTACTTC. Variable domain in full (rest from reference TRBV19 and TRBJ2-7): DGGITQSPKYLFRKEGQNVTLSCEQNLNHDAMYWYRQDPGQGLRLIYYSQIVNDFQKGDIAEGYSVSREKKESFPLTVTSAQKNPTAFYLCASSSWTGTSQGYEQYFGPGTRLTVT.

The gene calls are TRBV6-6 and TRBJ1-1; no definite D call. The V end lost 2 bases, the J end lost 3 bases, and 13 bases lay between the germline ends. Germline CDR1 MNHNY, CDR2 SVGAGI (reference sequence). The CDR3 contains 15 residues. The CDR3 sequence: CASSYDPLVDTEAFF. The CDR3 bases are TGTGCCAGCAGTTACGACCCTCTCGTGGACACTGAAGCTTTCTTT.

The rearrangement uses TRBV2 and TRBJ1-5; perhaps TRBD1 as D (6 bases). V lost 8 bases and J 6 bases, leaving 23 bases between the germline ends. Germline CDR1 is SNHLY and CDR2 is FYNNEI. CDR3 length: 16 amino acids. The CDR3 spells CASAPKGGGFGQPQHF. As DNA, the CDR3 is TGTGCCAGCGCCCCAAAGGGGGGGGGCTTCGGTCAGCCCCAGCATTTT.

This clone has more than one count but fewer than ten. The genes are TRBV9 and TRBJ2-1, with 11 bases fitting TRBD2. The CDR3 totals 15 residues. The trim removed 3 bases at V and 3 bases at J, leaving 2 bases unmatched. Germline V gives CDR1 SGDLS, CDR2 YYNGEE. CDR3 sequence (DNA): TGTGCCAGCAGCGCCACTAGCGGGGGCTACAATGAGCAGTTCTTC. Translated, it gives CASSATSGGYNEQFF.

The chain has TRBV7-9 and TRBJ2-7; the match to TRBD2 covers 8 bases. Germline loops: CDR1 SEHNR, CDR2 FQNEAQ (reference sequence). V was clipped by 3 bases and J by 6 bases; unmatched bases: 4. This CDR3 is 13 amino acids long. The CDR3 bases are TGTGCCAGCAGCTTCGGGACTAGAGCCGAGCAGTACTTC. Translation: CASSFGTRAEQYF.

In this sample, this clone turned up once. The chain combines TRBV7-3 with TRBJ2-2; D gene ambiguous. Trimming shortened V by 8 bases and J by 7 bases, and 11 bases separated the two germline ends. The CDR3 loop spans 12 amino acids. Germline CDR1 SGHTA, CDR2 FQGTGA. This CDR3 is CASRLAGGELFF. CDR3 in DNA: TGTGCCAGCCGTTTGGCCGGCGGGGAGCTGTTTTTT.

The chain combines TRBV7-9 with TRBJ2-2; D is unresolved. Deletions cut 2 bases from V and 3 bases from J, with 7 bases between. This CDR3 has 14 amino acids. Germline values: CDR1 SEHNR, CDR2 FQNEAQ (reference sequence). For the CDR3, the DNA is TGTGCCAGCAGCTTATGGTCGGACACCGGGGAGCTGTTTTTT. Residues: CASSLWSDTGELFF.

This chain connects TRBV15 to TRBJ2-3; 7 bases agree with TRBD1. In germline, CDR1 is LNHNV, CDR2 YYDKDF (reference sequence). CDR3 length: 14 amino acids. J gave up 1 base and V 4 bases, and 2 bases lay outside the gene matches. CDR3 bases: TGTGCCACCAGCACCGGGACAGGCACAGATACGCAGTATTTT. The encoded protein is CATSTGTGTDTQYF.

The rearrangement joins TRBV18 to TRBJ2-1; no definite D call. Trimming cost V 3 bases and J 7 bases, with 7 bases left between them. The CDR3 is 12 amino acids. CDR1 is KGHSH and CDR2 is LQKENI in the germline V gene. CDR3 protein: CASSPTRNEQFF. In nucleotides, the CDR3 is TGTGCCAGCTCACCTACTCGAAATGAGCAGTTCTTC.

V usage is TRBV7-2 and J usage is TRBJ2-7, with 9 nucleotides matching TRBD2. The CDR3 contains 15 residues. V was pared by 0 bases and J by 3 bases, with 3 bases of the junction left unmatched. Germline lookup yields CDR1 SGHTA and CDR2 FQGNSA. CDR3 DNA: TGTGCCAGCAGCTTAGCTCTTAGCGGGAGCTACGAGCAGTACTTC. Translating gives CASSLALSGSYEQYF. Full variable domain (missing parts from reference TRBV7-2 and TRBJ2-7): GAGVSQSPSNKVTEKGKDVELRCDPISGHTALYWYRQSLGQGLEFLIYFQGNSAPDKSGLPSDRFSAERTGGSVSTLTIQRTQQEDSAVYLCASSLALSGSYEQYFGPGTRLTVT.

The CDR3 region has the DNA TGTGCCAGCAGCCGGCTGGGGGCAGGGGCCTTGAACACTGAAGCTTTCTTT. Translated: CASSRLGAGALNTEAFF. The rearrangement links TRBV7-2 to TRBJ1-1; a weak D match, TRBD1 (6 bases). Between the trimmed V and J ends, which lost 5 bases and 0 bases, there was a span of 19 bases. The CDR3 spans 17 residues. The germline CDR1 and CDR2 sequences are SGHTA and FQGNSA.